One T cell receptor (beta chain) is described in this entry. Its target is not known. The source of the sample is a study of tumor and adjacent non-tumor tissue in lung cancer. Study-level points and caveats: Tumor tissue had significantly higher TCR diversity than normal lung.

The library came from three nested PCR rounds adapted from ARM-PCR protocols. TCRdb re-derived calls from the multiplex PCR reads in MiXCR, one entry per CDR3 protein. The repertoire holds about 90,000 distinct CDR3 sequences, with around 80% as singletons. CDR1 and CDR2 from the germline V gene are MNHNS and SASEGT. The CDR3 has 13 residues. V was trimmed by 10 bases and J by 3 bases, leaving 15 bases between them. No cell sorting was done before RNA was extracted from the tissue. The normal lung tissue was taken more than 3 cm from the tumor edge. Chemotherapy-naive patients with new lung cancer underwent thoracic surgery in China, August–late 2014.

The chain employs TRBV6-1 and TRBJ2-5; D not certain. The sample was distant non-tumor lung tissue. The origin of this receptor is a woman aged 50 to 60 with non-small cell lung cancer. The CDR3 DNA sequence: TGTGCCACGAGTCGATACCCGAAAGAGACCCAGTACTTC. This codes for CATSRYPKETQYF.